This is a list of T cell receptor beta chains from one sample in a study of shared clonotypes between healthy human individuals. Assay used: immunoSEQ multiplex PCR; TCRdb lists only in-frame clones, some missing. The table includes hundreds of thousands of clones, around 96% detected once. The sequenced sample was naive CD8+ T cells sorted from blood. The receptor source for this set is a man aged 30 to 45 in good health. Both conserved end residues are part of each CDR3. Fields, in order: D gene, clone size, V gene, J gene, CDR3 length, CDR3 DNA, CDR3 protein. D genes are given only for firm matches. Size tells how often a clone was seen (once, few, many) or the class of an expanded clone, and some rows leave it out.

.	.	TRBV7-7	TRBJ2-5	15	TGTGCCAGCAGCTACAACCCCGGCAGAGGATGGTCCCAGTACTTC	CASSYNPGRGWSQYF
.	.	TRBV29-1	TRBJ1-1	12	TGCAGCGTCGGAGACAGGAACACTGAAGCTTTCTTT	CSVGDRNTEAFF
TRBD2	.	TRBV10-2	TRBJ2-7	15	TGCGCCAGCAGTGAGTTACCCGGGAGGGCCGTCGAGCAGTACTTC	CASSELPGRAVEQYF
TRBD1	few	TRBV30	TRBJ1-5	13	TGTGCCTCCGCGGGACAGTTAGGGGAGCCCCAGCATTTT	CASAGQLGEPQHF
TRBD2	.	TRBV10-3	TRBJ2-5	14	TGTGCCACCAGCCTTAGCGGGGAGCAAGAGACCCAGTACTTC	CATSLSGEQETQYF
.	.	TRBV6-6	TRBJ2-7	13	TGTGCCACCAGCAAGGAAATCTCCTACGAGCAGTACTTC	CATSKEISYEQYF
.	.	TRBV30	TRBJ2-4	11	TGTGCCTGGAGTGCCCAGGGAGTTCAGTACTTC	CAWSAQGVQYF
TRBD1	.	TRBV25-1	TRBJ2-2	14	TGTGCCAGCAGAGCACAGGGGGCTATAGGGGAGCTGTTTTTT	CASRAQGAIGELFF
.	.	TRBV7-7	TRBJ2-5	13	TGTGCCAGCAGCCAACGTCCCAAAGAGACCCAGTACTTC	CASSQRPKETQYF
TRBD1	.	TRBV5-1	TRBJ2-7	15	TGCGCCAGCAGGGAGGACAGGGGAGTCTCCTACGAGCAGTACTTC	CASREDRGVSYEQYF
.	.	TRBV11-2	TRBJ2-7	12	TGTGCCAGCAGCTTCTCCTACTACGAGCAGTACTTC	CASSFSYYEQYF
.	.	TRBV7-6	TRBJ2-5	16	TGTGCCAGCAGCTTAGCAGCACAGCCATCCGGGGAGACCCAGTACTTC	CASSLAAQPSGETQYF
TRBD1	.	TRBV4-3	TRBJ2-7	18	TGCGCCAGCAGCCAAGAGGGGCAGGGGCAGGGGGAGCGTTACGAGCAGTACTTC	CASSQEGQGQGERYEQYF